This note documents a single T cell receptor (beta chain) sequence. Antigen: not known. Relative to the germline gene, one junction end is altered; a read error may explain this. Sequencing was done on patients that had shown CD8+CD57+ cell expansion by flow cytometry. The cohort consisted entirely of patients having severe acquired aplastic anemia. The study sampled blood from patients who had received no therapy. This CDR3 region has 14 residues. Germline V CDR1 and CDR2: SEHNR, FQNEAQ (reference sequence). The study profiled TCR beta VDJ and CDR3 using genomic DNA as template. Via MiXCR, TCRdb re-called the reads, giving one row per CDR3 protein. The sample yields about 260,000 distinct CDR3 sequences, 70% to 85% seen once. This specimen comes from a study of CD8+CD57+ T cells in acquired aplastic anemia. On the study more broadly: DNA from sorted CD4+ and CD8+ cells averaged approximately 2.9 ug. Study outcomes and limitations: Patients and controls had CD8+ Simpson's diversity values that were not significantly distinct.

The chain links TRBV7-9 to TRBJ2-3; TRBD2 agrees at 8 bases. The sequenced sample consisted of sorted CD4+, CD8+, or CD8+CD57+ T cells (not recorded which) from PBMCs. The sequence came from a human donor with aplastic anemia. The CDR3 spells CASSWAGGPGTEYF. CDR3 nucleotide sequence: TGTGCCAGCAGCTGGGCGGGAGGTCCCGGTACGGAGTATTTT.